The entry below gives a single T cell receptor beta chain sequence along with its context. The antigen this receptor binds is unknown. There are no base qualities to consult, and no much larger clone falls within one base. These data originate in a study of hypomethylating agent response in myelodysplastic syndrome (dated by TCRdb to the early 2020s). For the study in its entirety: The hypomethylating agents azacitidine (about 75% of the 11) or decitabine (3 of 11) were used to treat the patients. The cohort included roughly ten male and 2 female myelodysplastic syndrome patients. Patients had a mean age of about 78 +/- 6.2 years, and a diploid cytogenetic profile was the most common. TET2 was the most frequent mutation, present in 5 of 11 patients. Six or seven patients responded with complete response or hematologic improvement, and roughly 5 patients were non-responders. Complete response or hematologic improvement counted as response, and patients meeting neither criterion were classed as non-responders. What the authors observed across the whole study: Only 10 to 12 patients were analyzed, so the study cohort was small. The shared GLIPH2 clusters might recognize novel MDS antigens, but this possibility was not confirmed and requires experimental validation. Novel clonotypes appeared more often in responders, whereas non-responders had more contracted clonotypes after treatment. No significant change in richness, rarefaction diversity or clonality was detected after hypomethylating agent treatment, either across all patients or within response groups. Healthy control donors were not age-matched to MDS patients, which could have impacted the MDS versus healthy comparison.

Including the terminal cysteine and phenylalanine, the CDR3 comprises 14 residues. Only CDR3 DNA remains: 42 bases, in frame from the first base. Looking up the germline V gene yields CDR1 MRHNA and CDR2 SNTAGT. The germline V and J ends show losses of 5 bases and 2 bases respectively, and no gene match explains 2 bases of the junction. Bulk bone marrow was analyzed without sorting T-cell subsets. Bone marrow from some twelve myelodysplastic syndrome patients, collected before and after hypomethylating agent therapy, underwent immunosequencing of the TCR beta CDR3 regions. Each patient contributed a baseline bone marrow plus two to three bone marrows at different post-treatment timepoints for longitudinal repertoire tracking. Genomic DNA was extracted from whole bone marrow, and quality was checked by TapeStation, NanoDrop OneC and PicoGreen assays. Library method: the immunoSEQ multiplex PCR assay. Sequencing was run at survey resolution with two replicates of approximately 200 ng each, for a total of about 400 ng of DNA per sample. The hsTCRB kit detected rearranged TCRB sequences in genomic DNA using multiplex PCR primers targeting V and J genes. The first PCR used the QIAGEN Multiplex PCR Kit for 25 to 40 cycles to amplify the CDR3 region. A second PCR of seven to eight cycles attached sample barcodes and Illumina adapters to each replicate. A QuantStudio 6 together with the KAPA library quantification kit was used to quantify the pooled libraries. Roughly 14 pM of pooled libraries was sequenced on an Illumina MiSeq using 156-cycle single-end reads plus a 15-cycle index read. Concerning the study's data processing: Of 150,000 to 200,000 unique clonotypes, less than 2% were flagged by VDJdb annotation as previously reported viral-epitope-specific clonotypes. The immunoSEQ Data Assistant and immunoSEQ Analyzer turned the raw reads into TCRB repertoires that were normalized and annotated. Clonotypes were analyzed with the immunarch R package version 0.6.5 and BioAnalyzer. Richness was estimated after downsampling every repertoire to the clone count of the smallest repertoire. Clonotypes were sorted into expanded, contracted or novel categories with Fisher's exact tests, where novel meant the clonotype had zero frequency before treatment. Significantly changed CDR3 beta sequences were clustered with GLIPH2 at simulation_depth=1000 and kmer_min_depth=3, and CDR3s shorter than five residues were left out. TCRdb provides this immuneACCESS table in a form limited to in-frame rearrangements. Some clones are lacking; in checked studies, under half of them reflect an unresolved V gene, and why the rest are absent is not known. V, J and clone size were drawn from that table, and D and trimming were deduced from the DNA. The sample table contains fewer than 2,000 clones; only one count was recorded for 86% of them. The ten largest clones capture 3% to 4% of the sample.

The V and J genes are TRBV6-4 and TRBJ2-3, with TRBD1 identical over 9 junction bases. The TCR originated in a human donor with myelodysplastic syndrome. The material sequenced was bone marrow, taken before or after starting hypomethylating agent treatment for myelodysplastic syndrome (not recorded which). The CDR3 protein: CASSTGGVTDTQYF. The DNA sequence is as follows: TGTGCCAGCAGTACAGGGGGCGTCACAGATACGCAGTATTTT.